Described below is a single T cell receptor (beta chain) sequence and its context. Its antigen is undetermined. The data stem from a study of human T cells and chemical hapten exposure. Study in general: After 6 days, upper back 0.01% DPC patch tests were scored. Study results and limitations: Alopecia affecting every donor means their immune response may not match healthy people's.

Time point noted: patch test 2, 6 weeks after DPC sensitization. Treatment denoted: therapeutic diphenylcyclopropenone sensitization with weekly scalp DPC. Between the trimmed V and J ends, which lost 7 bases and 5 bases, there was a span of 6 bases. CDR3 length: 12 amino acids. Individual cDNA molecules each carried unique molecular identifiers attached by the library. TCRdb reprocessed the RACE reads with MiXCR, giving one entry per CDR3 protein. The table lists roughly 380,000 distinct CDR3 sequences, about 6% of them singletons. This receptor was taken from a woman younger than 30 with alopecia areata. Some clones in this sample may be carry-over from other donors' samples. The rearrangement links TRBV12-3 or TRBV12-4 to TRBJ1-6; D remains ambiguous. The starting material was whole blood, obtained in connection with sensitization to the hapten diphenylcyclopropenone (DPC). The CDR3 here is CASNGDNSPLHF. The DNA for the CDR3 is TGTGCCAGCAACGGTGATAATTCACCCCTCCACTTT.